These T cell receptor beta chains were read from a single sample in a study of shared clonotypes between healthy human individuals. The method was immunoSEQ multiplex PCR; TCRdb's version includes in-frame clones alone and lacks a portion of them. In the table there are under 600,000 clones, around 95% of which are singletons. Input material: naive CD4+ T cells sorted from blood. These receptors came from a woman under 40 in good health. Both conserved end residues are part of each CDR3. A D gene is named only where the DNA matches it firmly. Clone size is not always given. Where it is, it says once, few, many or a class for expanded clones.

clone size	J gene	D gene	V gene	CDR3 protein	CDR3 DNA
NA	TRBJ2-5	TRBD1	TRBV28	CASSPTGRETQYF	TGTGCCAGCAGTCCGACAGGGAGAGAGACCCAGTACTTC
NA	TRBJ2-1	TRBD2	TRBV5-6	CASSTAVAGLSYNEQFF	TGTGCCAGCAGCACAGCGGTAGCGGGCCTATCCTACAATGAGCAGTTCTTC
NA	TRBJ2-5	TRBD2	TRBV5-1	CASSWRGTSGSVQETQYF	TGCGCCAGCAGCTGGAGGGGAACTAGCGGGAGTGTTCAAGAGACCCAGTACTTC
NA	TRBJ2-1	NA	TRBV4-1	CASSQDRRDPYNEQFF	TGCGCCAGCAGCCAAGACCGGCGGGACCCATACAATGAGCAGTTCTTC
NA	TRBJ2-5	TRBD2	TRBV11-1	CASSLGTSGQGSQYF	TGTGCCAGCAGCTTAGGTACTAGCGGGCAGGGATCCCAGTACTTC
NA	TRBJ1-6	NA	TRBV4-2	CASSPDRLSPSPLHF	TGTGCCAGCAGCCCAGACCGTCTTTCACCGTCGCCCCTCCACTTT
NA	TRBJ2-7	NA	TRBV18	CASSPPDSYEQYF	TGTGCCAGCTCACCACCCGACAGCTACGAGCAGTACTTC
NA	TRBJ1-5	TRBD1	TRBV6-5	CASRQGARQPQHF	TGTGCCAGCAGGCAGGGGGCGAGACAGCCCCAGCATTTT
NA	TRBJ2-3	TRBD2	TRBV18	CASSPLAGGPDTQYF	TGTGCCAGCTCGCCGTTAGCGGGAGGGCCAGATACGCAGTATTTT
once	TRBJ1-5	TRBD1	TRBV2	CASDRDSNQPQHF	TGTGCCAGTGACAGGGATAGCAATCAGCCCCAGCATTTT
NA	TRBJ2-5	NA	TRBV28	CASSPIHFSRVQETQYF	TGTGCCAGCAGCCCAATCCATTTCTCTAGAGTCCAAGAGACCCAGTACTTC
once	TRBJ2-1	TRBD2	TRBV4-2	CASRAGTSLNLLGSNEQFF	TGTGCCAGCAGAGCCGGGACTAGCTTAAACCTCCTTGGGTCCAATGAGCAGTTCTTC
NA	TRBJ1-1	TRBD1	TRBV5-1	CASSSTGRDTEAFF	TGCGCCAGCAGCTCGACAGGGAGGGACACTGAAGCTTTCTTT
NA	TRBJ2-2	NA	TRBV5-1	CASSLIYLTGELFF	TGCGCCAGCAGCTTGATCTACTTAACCGGGGAGCTGTTTTTT
NA	TRBJ2-5	NA	TRBV7-2	CASSPQDWREQETQYF	TGTGCCAGCAGCCCTCAGGATTGGCGAGAACAAGAGACCCAGTACTTC
NA	TRBJ2-7	TRBD1	TRBV2	CASSAQGVSYEQYF	TGTGCCAGCAGTGCTCAGGGGGTATCCTACGAGCAGTACTTC
NA	TRBJ2-1	TRBD2	TRBV11-2	CASSTVLAREQFF	TGTGCCAGCAGCACAGTACTAGCGAGGGAGCAGTTCTTC
NA	TRBJ1-1	NA	TRBV2	CASSKNRQEAFF	TGTGCCAGCAGCAAGAACAGACAGGAAGCTTTCTTT
NA	TRBJ2-2	NA	TRBV21-1	CASSTALDPGRNTGELFF	TGTGCCAGCAGCACCGCACTAGACCCCGGGAGGAACACCGGGGAGCTGTTTTTT
NA	TRBJ1-1	TRBD1	TRBV30	CAWSTGTGVTEAFF	TGTGCCTGGAGTACGGGGACAGGGGTCACTGAAGCTTTCTTT
NA	TRBJ2-7	TRBD1	TRBV5-1	CASRIGTGAYEQYF	TGCGCCAGCAGAATCGGGACAGGGGCGTACGAGCAGTACTTC
NA	TRBJ2-7	NA	TRBV7-9	CATTQVWEVPYEQYF	TGTGCCACCACCCAAGTGTGGGAGGTCCCCTACGAGCAGTACTTC
NA	TRBJ1-4	TRBD1	TRBV10-3	CAISESTGAHEKLFF	TGTGCCATCAGTGAGTCTACAGGGGCTCATGAAAAACTGTTTTTT
NA	TRBJ2-6	NA	TRBV28	CANNLGSGANVLTF	TGTGCCAACAACCTGGGGTCCGGGGCCAACGTCCTGACTTTC
NA	TRBJ2-3	TRBD2	TRBV5-1	CASSFLAGGGTDTQYF	TGCGCCAGCAGCTTCCTAGCGGGAGGGGGCACAGATACGCAGTATTTT
NA	TRBJ2-3	TRBD2	TRBV5-1	CASSLAPVTSGRTDTQYF	TGCGCCAGCAGCTTGGCTCCCGTGACTAGCGGGCGCACAGATACGCAGTATTTT
NA	TRBJ1-5	NA	TRBV6-6	CASSYEAAPPWPQHF	TGTGCCAGCAGTTACGAGGCTGCCCCTCCGTGGCCCCAGCATTTT
once	TRBJ1-1	NA	TRBV14	CASSLWGLGGKKGTEAFF	TGTGCCAGCAGCCTGTGGGGGCTGGGAGGGAAAAAAGGCACTGAAGCTTTCTTT
NA	TRBJ2-1	TRBD2	TRBV7-9	CASRESGLADSYNEQFF	TGTGCCAGCAGGGAATCGGGACTAGCGGACTCCTACAATGAGCAGTTCTTC
NA	TRBJ2-5	TRBD2	TRBV27	CASSLGSGRARETQYF	TGTGCCAGCAGTTTAGGTAGCGGGAGGGCCCGAGAGACCCAGTACTTC
NA	TRBJ2-7	NA	TRBV5-1	CASSLWAGNSYEQYF	TGCGCCAGCAGCTTGTGGGCAGGGAATTCCTACGAGCAGTACTTC
NA	TRBJ2-7	NA	TRBV19	CASSTPARSYEQYF	TGTGCCAGTTCGACCCCCGCGCGCTCCTACGAGCAGTACTTC
NA	TRBJ2-7	TRBD1	TRBV7-9	CASSFRTGDEQYF	TGTGCCAGCAGCTTCCGGACAGGGGACGAGCAGTACTTC
NA	TRBJ1-3	NA	TRBV5-1	CASSPNDVRSGNTIYF	TGCGCCAGCAGCCCCAACGACGTTCGCTCTGGAAACACCATATATTTT
NA	TRBJ1-2	TRBD1	TRBV19	CASNTGQPNYGYTF	TGTGCCAGTAATACGGGACAGCCAAACTATGGCTACACCTTC
once	TRBJ2-2	TRBD1	TRBV6-1	CASTTGGDSGELFF	TGTGCCAGCACGACAGGGGGCGATTCCGGGGAGCTGTTTTTT
once	TRBJ2-1	TRBD2	TRBV11-2	CASRLAGVNEQFF	TGTGCCAGCAGGCTAGCGGGAGTCAATGAGCAGTTCTTC
once	TRBJ2-3	NA	TRBV15	CATKQVHEDTQYF	TGTGCCACCAAACAGGTTCATGAAGATACGCAGTATTTT
NA	TRBJ2-3	TRBD2	TRBV28	CASRSGGTGVTDTQYF	TGTGCCAGCAGGAGCGGGGGTACTGGCGTCACAGATACGCAGTATTTT
NA	TRBJ1-1	NA	TRBV7-2	CASSPHDQREAFF	TGTGCCAGCAGCCCGCACGATCAGAGGGAAGCTTTCTTT
few	TRBJ1-3	TRBD1	TRBV7-9	CASSLSRTGRNTIYF	TGTGCCAGCAGCTTGTCAAGGACAGGGAGAAACACCATATATTTT
NA	TRBJ1-5	NA	TRBV6-5	CASRFRQASQPQHF	TGTGCCAGCAGATTCCGGCAGGCTAGTCAGCCCCAGCATTTT